In its sample, the clone carrying this T cell receptor beta chain was seen a few times. Its antigen is not known. The sample comes from a study of breast tumors, draining lymph nodes, adjacent tissues. TCRdb reprocessed the multiplex PCR reads via MiXCR and lists one record per CDR3 protein. The sample holds about 12,000 distinct CDR3 sequences, about 48% seen once. Study outcomes and limitations: Luminal-like breast cancer showed significantly higher tumor–nontumor repertoire similarity than basal-like. The lymph node origin of tumor T cells was framed as consistent with a hypothesis, not demonstrated. Tumors had less TCR diversity than lymph nodes, more than nontumor tissue. Most tumor T cells seemingly derive from lymph node, then expand in tumor.

This CDR3 spans 11 amino acids. Trimming left V 5 bases short and J 7 bases short, with 6 bases between. Germline V gives CDR1 SGHKS, CDR2 YYEKEE (reference sequence). Sequenced sample: breast tumor tissue. This chain connects TRBV5-5 to TRBJ2-2, with no clear D. This TCR derives from a female donor with breast cancer. Some clones in this sample may be carry-over from other donors' samples. The CDR3 sequence is CASSYSGELFF. In DNA, the CDR3 is TGTGCCAGCAGTTATAGCGGGGAGCTGTTTTTT.